The following is a T cell receptor (beta chain) sequence with its context. In the PCR, 60 Vbeta and 13 Jbeta primers were used. TCRdb's table, derived via immunoSEQ multiplex PCR, lists solely in-frame clones and lacks some. The sample has some 98,000 clones, under 80% seen once. This sample stems from a study of cytomegalovirus exposure and HLA in healthy donors. The CDR3 has 15 residues. Germline V CDR1 and CDR2: SGHDT, YYEEEE. The germline V and J ends were trimmed by 1 base and 2 bases, with 10 bases remaining between them. What was sequenced was PBMCs. This rearrangement joins TRBV5-6 to TRBJ1-3; no firm D call. The receptor was derived from a man aged 40-49 years in good health and CMV-seronegative. The CDR3 here is CASSLWSDPGNTIYF. The CDR3 DNA reads as TGTGCCAGCAGCTTGTGGTCAGATCCTGGAAACACCATATATTTT.